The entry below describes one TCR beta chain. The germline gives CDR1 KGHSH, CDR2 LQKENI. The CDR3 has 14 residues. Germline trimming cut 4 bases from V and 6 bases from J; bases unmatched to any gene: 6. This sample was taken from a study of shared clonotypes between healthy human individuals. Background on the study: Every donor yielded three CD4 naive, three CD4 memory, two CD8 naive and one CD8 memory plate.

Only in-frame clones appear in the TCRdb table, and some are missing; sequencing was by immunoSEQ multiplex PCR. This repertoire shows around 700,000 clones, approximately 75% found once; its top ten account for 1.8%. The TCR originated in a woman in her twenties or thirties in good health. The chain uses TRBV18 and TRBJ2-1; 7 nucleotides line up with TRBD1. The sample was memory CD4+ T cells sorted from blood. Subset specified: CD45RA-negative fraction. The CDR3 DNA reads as TGTGCCAGCTCACAAGGACAGGACTCCAATGAGCAGTTCTTC. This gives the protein CASSQGQDSNEQFF.